Below, 23 T cell receptor beta chains from the same sample are listed, as sequenced in a study of T cells in Graves' hyperthyroidism and ophthalmopathy. It was RNA transcripts that yielded the amplified TCR beta CDR3 regions. When the TCR CDR3 underwent first-round RT-PCR, the HTBI primer set was used. One entry per CDR3 protein results from TCRdb running MiXCR on the multiplex PCR reads. Of some 420,000 distinct CDR3 sequences in the sample, roughly 13% are singletons; the top ten hold 5% to 6%. The specimen sequenced was blood. These receptors were collected from a woman in her late teens or twenties with Graves' hyperthyroidism.

V is TRBV10-1 and J is TRBJ2-7; possibly TRBD2 for D (6 bases). There are 16 residues in the CDR3. The germline V gene has CDR1 WNHNN and CDR2 SYGVQD (reference sequence). V lost 0 bases, J lost 0 bases, and 12 bases lay in between. CDR3 region: CASSESRGGSSYEQYF. The CDR3 nucleotides are TGCGCCAGCAGTGAGTCCCGAGGAGGGAGCTCCTACGAGCAGTACTTC.

J is TRBJ1-2 and V is TRBV5-4; TRBD1 matches 7 bases. The CDR3 has 14 amino acids. The V segment lost 2 bases and the J segment 1 base; nucleotides outside the gene matches: 2. Germline V CDR1 and CDR2: SGHNT, YYREEE (reference sequence). The CDR3 loop is CASSFDRVNYGYTF. Here the CDR3 DNA reads TGTGCCAGCAGCTTTGACAGGGTTAACTATGGCTACACCTTC.

This clonotype was detected many times. V gene TRBV5-1 combines with J gene TRBJ2-3, with 7 nucleotides matching TRBD1. CDR3 length: 13 amino acids. The germline gives CDR1 SGHRS, CDR2 YFSETQ. The V and J ends lost 9 bases and 2 bases, in that order; junction bases with no gene match: 6. The CDR3 sequence: CATRGTATDTQYF. DNA for the CDR3: TGCGCCACCCGAGGGACAGCCACAGATACGCAGTATTTT.

This clonotype was counted between two and nine times. V usage is TRBV20-1 and J usage is TRBJ2-7, with 8 bases fitting TRBD1. V lost 0 bases and J lost 1; bases outside the gene matches: 8. The CDR3 is 16 residues long. Germline V gene data show CDR1 as DFQATT and CDR2 as SNEGSKA (reference sequence). CDR3 in DNA: TGCAGTGCTAGAGACCCCGGGACAGGAGATTCCTACGAGCAGTACTTC. Its protein product is CSARDPGTGDSYEQYF.

Ten or more counts support this clonotype. The chain is built from TRBV13 and TRBJ2-1; maybe TRBD2 (6 bases). This CDR3 has 17 residues. Germline CDR1 and CDR2: PRHDT and FYEKMQ (reference sequence). The germline V and J ends were trimmed by 2 bases and 0 bases, with 14 bases remaining between them. The CDR3 DNA reads TGTGCCAGCAGCTTATGGAGGGCGGCTAGCTCCTACAATGAGCAGTTCTTC. Translating gives CASSLWRAASSYNEQFF.

In its sample, this clonotype was seen a few times. The gene calls are TRBV19 and TRBJ2-3, with D tentatively TRBD1 (5 bases). V was shortened by 3 bases and J by 4 bases, with 11 bases between the two germline ends. This CDR3 region has 14 residues. Per the germline V gene, CDR1 is LNHDA and CDR2 is SQIVND (reference sequence). Here the CDR3 reads CASSIEDTSDTQYF. The CDR3 nucleotides read TGTGCCAGTAGTATTGAGGACACCTCAGATACGCAGTATTTT.

Concerning this clonotype: A read error may be the cause here, since a much bigger clone is one base away. This rearrangement joins TRBV20-1 to TRBJ2-7; 10 nucleotides align to TRBD1. Germline CDR1 is DFQATT and CDR2 is SNEGSKA (reference sequence). The V and J ends lost 4 bases and 3 bases, in that order; junction bases with no gene match: 3. The CDR3 contains 13 residues. This CDR3 reads CSATGTGDYEQYF. The CDR3 DNA is TGCAGTGCTACCGGGACAGGGGACTACGAGCAGTACTTC.

The genes are TRBV3-1 and TRBJ2-6; the D call may be TRBD1 or TRBD2 (5 bases each). Germline assignment: CDR1 LGHDT and CDR2 YNNKEL (reference sequence). Between the trimmed V and J ends, which lost 7 bases and 4 bases, there was a span of 11 bases. The CDR3 has 14 residues. In DNA, the CDR3 is TGTGCCAGCAAGTTGAGGGACGGGGCCAACGTCCTGACTTTC. Its protein product is CASKLRDGANVLTF.

The chain combines TRBV4-1 with TRBJ1-4; D unclear. Germline V gene sequence: CDR1 MGHRA, CDR2 YSYEKL. This CDR3 region has 15 residues. V was shortened by 0 bases and J by 2 bases, with 7 bases between the two germline ends. The CDR3 loop is CASSQELATNEKLFF. The CDR3 nucleotides are TGCGCCAGCAGCCAAGAATTAGCTACTAATGAAAAACTGTTTTTT.

This clonotype was seen at least ten times. The rearrangement joins TRBV3-1 to TRBJ2-1; D perhaps matches TRBD2 (5 bases). CDR3 length: 13 residues. Between the trimmed V and J ends, which lost 5 bases and 9 bases, there was a span of 14 bases. Germline V gene lookup returns CDR1 LGHDT and CDR2 YNNKEL (reference sequence). The CDR3 sequence: CASSTGLRGEQFF. CDR3 sequence (DNA): TGTGCCAGCAGCACCGGCCTACGGGGTGAGCAGTTCTTC.

This clonotype came up many times. J is TRBJ2-5 and V is TRBV4-1; unclear D gene. The V and J ends lost 8 bases and 1 base respectively, with 14 bases between them. Germline V lookup: CDR1 MGHRA, CDR2 YSYEKL. The CDR3 is 14 residues long. DNA of the CDR3: TGCGCCAGCGGCAGTATACGGTCCCAAGAGACCCAGTACTTC. Protein: CASGSIRSQETQYF.

The V gene is TRBV29-1, the J gene TRBJ1-6, with no clear D. CDR3 length: 13 amino acids. Germline-derived CDR1 and CDR2 are SQVTM and ANQGSEA. The V end lost 3 bases, the J end lost 11 bases, and 14 bases lay between the germline ends. As DNA, the CDR3 is TGCAGCGTTGAGTTAGACGGAAATCCACCCCTCCACTTT. It translates to CSVELDGNPPLHF. Looking up the rest from reference TRBV29-1 and TRBJ1-6 gives the full variable domain: SAVISQKPSRDICQRGTSLTIQCQVDSQVTMMFWYRQQPGQSLTLIATANQGSEATYESGFVIDKFPISRPNLTFSTLTVSNMSPEDSSIYLCSVELDGNPPLHFGNGTRLTVT.

The chain links TRBV10-3 to TRBJ1-1, with 7 positions matching TRBD1. V gave up 2 bases and J gave up 8 bases; unmatched junction bases: 5. CDR1 is ENHRY, CDR2 SYGVKD, per germline. This CDR3 is built from 13 residues. The CDR3 nucleotides read TGTGCCATCAGTGAGAGGGACAGACAGGAAGCTTTCTTT. Translating gives CAISERDRQEAFF.

This clonotype was detected many times. V usage is TRBV20-1 and J usage is TRBJ2-1, with 8 bases that match TRBD2. Germline loops: CDR1 DFQATT, CDR2 SNEGSKA (reference sequence). The CDR3 totals 14 residues. The junction had 9 bases not matched to a gene; V was cut back by 2 bases and J by 9 bases. As DNA, the CDR3 is TGCAGTGCTAGACTGGCTAGCGGGTTAAGTGAGCAGTTCTTC. Translation: CSARLASGLSEQFF.

Many counts were recorded for this clonotype. This chain links TRBV3-1 with TRBJ1-1, with D hard to call. V was shortened by 0 bases and J by 6 bases, with 2 bases between the two germline ends. The CDR3 covers 11 residues. Germline V gene data show CDR1 as LGHDT and CDR2 as YNNKEL (reference sequence). The CDR3 nucleotides are TGTGCCAGCAGCCAAGAGGCTGAAGCTTTCTTT. This encodes CASSQEAEAFF.

This clonotype was recorded many times. The chain recombines TRBV6-1 with TRBJ1-1; D remains unclear. V was cut by 2 bases and J by 3 bases, with 4 bases left in between. Germline V gene data show CDR1 as MNHNS and CDR2 as SASEGT. The length of the CDR3 is 12 residues. The CDR3 DNA reads as TGTGCCAGCAGTGAACAGGACACTGAAGCTTTCTTT. Protein: CASSEQDTEAFF.

The genes are TRBV20-1 and TRBJ2-7; 8 nucleotides align to TRBD2. Losses at the gene ends were 6 bases for V and 2 bases for J; bases not matched to a gene: 9. The CDR3 runs to 14 residues. Per germline, CDR1 DFQATT and CDR2 SNEGSKA (reference sequence). As DNA, the CDR3 is TGCAGTGCCCCTAAAAGCGGGAGTACCTACGAGCAGTACTTC. Translation: CSAPKSGSTYEQYF.

This clonotype came up a few times. The chain combines TRBV18 with TRBJ2-2; 10 bases line up with TRBD1. Germline values: CDR1 KGHSH, CDR2 LQKENI. After removal of 3 bases from V and 0 bases from J, the junction contained 4 bases not matched to a gene. The CDR3 loop spans 17 amino acids. The DNA for the CDR3 is TGTGCCAGCTCACCTCGGACAGGGGGAGCGAACACCGGGGAGCTGTTTTTT. This encodes CASSPRTGGANTGELFF.

The CDR3 DNA reads as TGTGCCAGCAGCGTGGGGGTGGGACAGAAAGGTTACGAGCAGTACTTC. As protein: CASSVGVGQKGYEQYF. This sequence joins TRBV7-9 and TRBJ2-7, with 7 bases identical to TRBD1. Per germline, CDR1 SEHNR and CDR2 FQNEAQ (reference sequence). J gave up 4 bases and V 5 bases, and 14 bases lay outside the gene matches. The CDR3 has 16 residues.

This clonotype was recorded many times. The genes are TRBV2 and TRBJ2-1, with TRBD2 as a possible D gene (9 bases). This CDR3 region has 18 residues. The germline V and J ends were trimmed by 5 bases and 6 bases, with 26 bases remaining between them. In germline, CDR1 is SNHLY, CDR2 FYNNEI. CDR3 loop: CASSKDRVAGAAINEQFF. CDR3 coding DNA: TGTGCCAGCAGTAAGGACAGGGTAGCGGGAGCGGCGATCAATGAGCAGTTCTTC.

This clonotype has ten or more counts. The chain carries TRBV9 and TRBJ1-1; 8 bases fit TRBD1. This CDR3 region has 14 residues. Trimming at V came to 3 bases and at J to 1 base, leaving 2 bases not matched to a gene. In germline, CDR1 is SGDLS, CDR2 YYNGEE. The CDR3 DNA follows: TGTGCCAGCAGCGCCGGACAGGGGAACACTGAAGCTTTCTTT. Encoded protein: CASSAGQGNTEAFF.

This chain joins TRBV9 and TRBJ2-5; D is possibly TRBD2 (5 bases). Germline V gene data show CDR1 as SGDLS and CDR2 as YYNGEE. Trimming shortened V by 0 bases and J by 4 bases, and 10 bases separated the two germline ends. This CDR3 region has 14 residues. The CDR3 sequence: CASSVGRSGETQYF. The CDR3 nucleotides are TGTGCCAGCAGCGTAGGGAGGTCGGGAGAGACCCAGTACTTC. The full variable domain, its missing parts supplied by reference TRBV9 and TRBJ2-5, is DSGVTQTPKHLITATGQRVTLRCSPRSGDLSVYWYQQSLDQGLQFLIQYYNGEERAKGNILERFSAQQFPDLHSELNLSSLELGDSALYFCASSVGRSGETQYFGPGTRLLVL.

V gene TRBV7-2 combines with J gene TRBJ2-3, with TRBD2 identical over 9 bases. Germline trimming cut 5 bases from V and 5 bases from J; bases unmatched to any gene: 8. The CDR3 length is 15 residues. From germline, CDR1 is SGHTA and CDR2 FQGNSA. This CDR3 reads CASSRVSGRGDTQYF. In nucleotides, the CDR3 is TGTGCCAGCAGCCGCGTTAGCGGGAGAGGAGATACGCAGTATTTT.